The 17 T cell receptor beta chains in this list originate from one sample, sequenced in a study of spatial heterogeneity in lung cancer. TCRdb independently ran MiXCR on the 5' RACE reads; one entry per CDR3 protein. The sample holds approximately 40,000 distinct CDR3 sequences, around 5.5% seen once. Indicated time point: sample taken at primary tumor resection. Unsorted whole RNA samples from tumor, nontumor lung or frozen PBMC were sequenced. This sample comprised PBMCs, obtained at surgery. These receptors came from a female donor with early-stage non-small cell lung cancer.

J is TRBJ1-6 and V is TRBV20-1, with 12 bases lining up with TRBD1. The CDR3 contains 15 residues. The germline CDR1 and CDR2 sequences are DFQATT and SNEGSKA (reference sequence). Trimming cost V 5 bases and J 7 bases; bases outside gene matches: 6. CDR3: CSASPGQGANSPLHF. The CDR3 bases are TGCAGTGCTTCTCCGGGACAGGGGGCGAATTCACCCCTCCACTTT.

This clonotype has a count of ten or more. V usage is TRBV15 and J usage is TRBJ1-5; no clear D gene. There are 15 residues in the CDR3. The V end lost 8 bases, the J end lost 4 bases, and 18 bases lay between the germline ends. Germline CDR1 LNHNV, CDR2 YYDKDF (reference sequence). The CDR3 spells CATSRPPASNQPQHF. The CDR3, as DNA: TGTGCCACCTCAAGACCCCCCGCGTCAAATCAGCCCCAGCATTTT.

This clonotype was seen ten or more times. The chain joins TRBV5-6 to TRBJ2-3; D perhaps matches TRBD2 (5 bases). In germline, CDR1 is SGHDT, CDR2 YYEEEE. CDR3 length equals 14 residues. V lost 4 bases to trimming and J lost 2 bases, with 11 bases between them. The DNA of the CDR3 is TGTGCCAGCAGCCGGGGATATTACACAGATACGCAGTATTTT. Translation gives CASSRGYYTDTQYF.

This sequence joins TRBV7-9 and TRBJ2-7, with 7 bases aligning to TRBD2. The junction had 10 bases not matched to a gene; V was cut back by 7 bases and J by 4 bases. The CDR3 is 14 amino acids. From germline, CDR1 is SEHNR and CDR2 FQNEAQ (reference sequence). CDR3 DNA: TGTGCCAGCACCCCCGCGGGGGTGGCGTACGAGCAGTACTTC. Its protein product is CASTPAGVAYEQYF.

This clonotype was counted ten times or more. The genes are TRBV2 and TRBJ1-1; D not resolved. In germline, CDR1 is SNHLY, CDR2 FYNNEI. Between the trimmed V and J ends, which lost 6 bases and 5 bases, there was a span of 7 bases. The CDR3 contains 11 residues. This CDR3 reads CASSGGTEAFF. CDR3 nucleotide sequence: TGTGCCAGCAGCGGTGGGACTGAAGCTTTCTTT.

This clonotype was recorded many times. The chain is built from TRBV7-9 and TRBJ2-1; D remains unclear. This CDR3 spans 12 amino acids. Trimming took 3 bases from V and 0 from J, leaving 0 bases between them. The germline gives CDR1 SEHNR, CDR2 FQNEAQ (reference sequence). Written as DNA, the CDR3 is TGTGCCAGCAGCTTCTCCTACAATGAGCAGTTCTTC. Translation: CASSFSYNEQFF. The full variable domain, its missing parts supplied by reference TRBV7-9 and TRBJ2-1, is DTGVSQNPRHKITKRGQNVTFRCDPISEHNRLYWYRQTLGQGPEFLTYFQNEAQLEKSRLLSDRFSAERPKGSFSTLEIQRTEQGDSAMYLCASSFSYNEQFFGPGTRLTVL.

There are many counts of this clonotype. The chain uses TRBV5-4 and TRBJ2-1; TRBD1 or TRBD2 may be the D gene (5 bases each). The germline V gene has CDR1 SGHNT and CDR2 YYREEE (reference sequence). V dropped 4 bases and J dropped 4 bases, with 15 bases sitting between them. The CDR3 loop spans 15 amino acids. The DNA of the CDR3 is TGTGCCAGCAGCCCAGGCGAGGGGCGGTACAATGAGCAGTTCTTC. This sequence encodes CASSPGEGRYNEQFF.

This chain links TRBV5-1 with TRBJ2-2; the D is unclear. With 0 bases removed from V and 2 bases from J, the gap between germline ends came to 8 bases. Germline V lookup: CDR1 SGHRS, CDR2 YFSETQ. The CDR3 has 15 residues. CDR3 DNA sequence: TGCGCCAGCAGCTTGGACACGGATAACACCGGGGAGCTGTTTTTT. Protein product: CASSLDTDNTGELFF.

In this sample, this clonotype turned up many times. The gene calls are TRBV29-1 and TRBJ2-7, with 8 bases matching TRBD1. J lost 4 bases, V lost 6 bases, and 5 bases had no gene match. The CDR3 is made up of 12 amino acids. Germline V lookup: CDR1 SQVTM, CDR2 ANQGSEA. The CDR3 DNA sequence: TGCAGCGTCAGGGGGCTGGGGTACGAGCAGTACTTC. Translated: CSVRGLGYEQYF.

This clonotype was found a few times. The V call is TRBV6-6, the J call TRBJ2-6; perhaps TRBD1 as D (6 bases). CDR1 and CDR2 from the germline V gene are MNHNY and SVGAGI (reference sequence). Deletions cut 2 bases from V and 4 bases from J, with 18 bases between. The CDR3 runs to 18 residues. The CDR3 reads CASSYRRDTSQGANVLTF. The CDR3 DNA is TGTGCCAGCAGTTACCGCCGGGACACGAGCCAGGGGGCCAACGTCCTGACTTTC.

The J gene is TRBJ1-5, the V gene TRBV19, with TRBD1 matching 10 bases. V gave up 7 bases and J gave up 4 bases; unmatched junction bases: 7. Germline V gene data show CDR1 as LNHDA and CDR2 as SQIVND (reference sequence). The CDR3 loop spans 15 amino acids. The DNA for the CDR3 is TGTGCCAGTACCTCGGACAGGGGGAAAAATCAGCCCCAGCATTTT. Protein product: CASTSDRGKNQPQHF.

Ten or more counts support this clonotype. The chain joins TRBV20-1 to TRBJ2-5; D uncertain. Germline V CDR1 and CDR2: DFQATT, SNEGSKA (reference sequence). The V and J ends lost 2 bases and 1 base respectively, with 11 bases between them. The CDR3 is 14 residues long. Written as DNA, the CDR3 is TGCAGTGCTAGACCATCAGCCTCCCAAGAGACCCAGTACTTC. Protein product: CSARPSASQETQYF.

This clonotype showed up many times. The CDR3 bases are TGTGCCAGCAGCCAATTCTTAGCGGGGGAGAACACCGGGGAGCTGTTTTTT. Translating it yields CASSQFLAGENTGELFF. V and J are TRBV4-2 and TRBJ2-2, with 9 bases identical to TRBD2. This CDR3 is 17 amino acids long. Germline CDR1 and CDR2: LGHNA and YNFKEQ. The ends lost 2 bases at V and 1 base at J; junction bases unmatched: 5.

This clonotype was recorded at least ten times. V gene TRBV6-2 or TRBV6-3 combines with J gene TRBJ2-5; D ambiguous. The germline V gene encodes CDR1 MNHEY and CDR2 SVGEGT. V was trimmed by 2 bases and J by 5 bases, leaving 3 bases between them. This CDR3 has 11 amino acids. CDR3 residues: CASSYAETQYF. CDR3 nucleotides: TGTGCCAGCAGTTACGCCGAGACCCAGTACTTC.

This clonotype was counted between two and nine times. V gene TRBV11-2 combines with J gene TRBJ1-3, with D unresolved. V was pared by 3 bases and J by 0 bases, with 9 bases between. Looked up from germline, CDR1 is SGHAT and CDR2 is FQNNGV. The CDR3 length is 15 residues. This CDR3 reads CASSFSDPSGNTIYF. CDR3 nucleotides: TGTGCCAGCAGCTTTTCCGACCCCTCTGGAAACACCATATATTTT.

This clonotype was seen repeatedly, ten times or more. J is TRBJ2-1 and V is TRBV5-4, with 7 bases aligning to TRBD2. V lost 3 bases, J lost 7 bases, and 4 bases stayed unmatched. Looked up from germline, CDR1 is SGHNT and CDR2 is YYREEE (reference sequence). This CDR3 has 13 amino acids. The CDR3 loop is CASSSSGGNEQFF. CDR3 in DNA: TGTGCCAGCAGCTCTAGCGGAGGGAATGAGCAGTTCTTC.

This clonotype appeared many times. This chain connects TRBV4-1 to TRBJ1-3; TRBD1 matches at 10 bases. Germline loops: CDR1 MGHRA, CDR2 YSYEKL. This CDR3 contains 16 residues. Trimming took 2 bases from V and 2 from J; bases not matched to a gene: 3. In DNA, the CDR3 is TGCGCCAGCAGCCAAATCGGGACAGGGGCTGGAAACACCATATATTTT. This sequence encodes CASSQIGTGAGNTIYF.